These 20 T cell receptor beta chains came from one sample sequenced in a study of T cells after yellow fever vaccination (dated by TCRdb to between 2019 and 2020). Libraries were constructed by 5' RACE. The instrument was an Illumina NovaSeq 6000. The public reads were reprocessed in TCRdb via fastp at Q25 and MiXCR, keeping in-frame beta chains. Records with the same CDR3 protein are collapsed into one entry carrying the most frequent genes and DNA. This sample lists about 260,000 distinct CDR3 sequences; approximately 3.5% were detected once. About a fifth of the sample is in the top ten clones. Interpreted using the paper, the treatment or condition label stands for: live attenuated yellow fever vaccine strain. The sample here was PBMCs, taken 15 days after the yellow fever booster vaccination. The receptors come from a man aged 18 to 35 who received the YFV17D yellow fever vaccine.

The chain has TRBV7-8 and TRBJ1-6, with 8 bases lining up with TRBD1. This CDR3 spans 15 amino acids. Trimming took 3 bases from V and 8 from J; bases not matched to a gene: 6. Germline V gene data show CDR1 as SGHVS and CDR2 as FQNEAQ. In DNA, the CDR3 is TGTGCCAGCAGCTTTACTGACAGGGGTCATTCACCCCTCCACTTT. Residues: CASSFTDRGHSPLHF.

The gene calls are TRBV5-1 and TRBJ2-2; 10 positions agree with TRBD2. V lost 9 bases to trimming and J lost 4 bases; unmatched junction nucleotides: 12. The CDR3 has 16 amino acids. Germline V lookup: CDR1 SGHRS, CDR2 YFSETQ. The CDR3 DNA is TGCGCCACCCGACGAGCGGGGGGGCCCGGCACCGGGGAGCTGTTTTTT. Encoded protein: CATRRAGGPGTGELFF.

Concerning this clonotype itself: A read error is possible here, since a much larger clone lies one base away. The chain recombines TRBV7-2 with TRBJ2-2, with TRBD1 matching over 9 bases. Trimming at V came to 5 bases and at J to 7 bases, leaving 5 bases not matched to a gene. The CDR3 covers 14 residues. Germline values: CDR1 SGHTA, CDR2 FQGNSA. The CDR3 is CASSPGQGNGELFF. CDR3 DNA sequence: TGTGCCAGCAGCCCGGGACAGGGTAACGGGGAGCTGTTTTTT.

The rearrangement uses TRBV28 and TRBJ1-3; the D is unclear. V was trimmed by 11 bases and J by 3 bases, leaving 14 bases between them. From germline, CDR1 is MDHEN and CDR2 SYDVKM. The CDR3 length is 13 residues. This CDR3 reads CARGGWNGNTIYF. In DNA form, the CDR3 reads TGTGCCCGGGGTGGCTGGAATGGAAACACCATATATTTT.

Ten or more counts support this clonotype. The chain has TRBV7-8 and TRBJ2-2, with 7 positions matching TRBD1. Germline CDR1 SGHVS, CDR2 FQNEAQ. The length of the CDR3 is 16 residues. V shed 4 bases and J 0 bases; nucleotides not matched to a gene: 5. Here the CDR3 DNA reads TGTGCCAGCAGCTCCCATGGGACAGCGAACACCGGGGAGCTGTTTTTT. Encoded protein: CASSSHGTANTGELFF.

This clonotype was picked up a small number of times. The rearrangement joins TRBV4-2 to TRBJ2-7, with 7 bases that match TRBD2. Trimming removed 2 bases from V and 7 bases from J; junction bases left unmatched: 14. The CDR3 contains 16 residues. Germline CDR1 LGHNA, CDR2 YNFKEQ. CDR3 sequence reads: CASSQPASGWVKEQYF. As DNA, the CDR3 is TGTGCCAGCAGCCAACCGGCTAGCGGCTGGGTTAAGGAGCAGTACTTC.

This clonotype was seen only a few times. V usage is TRBV7-2 and J usage is TRBJ1-5; D might be TRBD1 (5 bases). V lost 5 bases, J lost 8 bases, and 16 bases lay in between. The CDR3 is 14 residues long. CDR1 SGHTA and CDR2 FQGNSA come from the germline V gene. CDR3 in amino acids: CASSEGTGREPQHF. CDR3 bases: TGTGCCAGCAGCGAAGGCACGGGACGAGAGCCCCAGCATTTT.

In this sample, this clonotype turned up many times. The V gene is TRBV6-6, the J gene TRBJ2-7, with D perhaps TRBD1 (6 bases). Germline CDR1 reads MNHNY; CDR2 reads SVGAGI (reference sequence). The CDR3 length is 13 residues. Trimming pared 5 bases from V and 3 bases from J, leaving 11 bases between. The CDR3 nucleotides read TGTGCCAGCAGTGACACACAGGGCTACGAGCAGTACTTC. Protein sequence: CASSDTQGYEQYF.

This clonotype was seen more than once but under ten times. The genes are TRBV5-4 and TRBJ1-1; a possible D gene is TRBD1 (6 bases). Germline lookup yields CDR1 SGHNT and CDR2 YYREEE (reference sequence). Deletions cut 4 bases from V and 1 base from J, with 11 bases between. This CDR3 region has 14 residues. In DNA, the CDR3 is TGTGCCAGCAGCGAAGGGACATCGAACACTGAAGCTTTCTTT. Encoded protein: CASSEGTSNTEAFF.

This clonotype was detected many times. The chain carries TRBV20-1 and TRBJ1-4; 7 bases align to TRBD1. Germline values: CDR1 DFQATT, CDR2 SNEGSKA (reference sequence). The CDR3 has 15 amino acids. J gave up 8 bases and V 2 bases, and 11 bases lay outside the gene matches. CDR3 coding DNA: TGCAGTGCTAGACCGGTTGACAGGGACGGCGAAAAACTGTTTTTT. It yields the protein CSARPVDRDGEKLFF.

At least ten counts were recorded for this clonotype. The rearrangement uses TRBV5-5 and TRBJ2-5, with D tentatively TRBD1 (6 bases). The CDR3 consists of 15 residues. V dropped 1 base and J dropped 7 bases, with 17 bases sitting between them. Germline loops: CDR1 SGHKS, CDR2 YYEKEE (reference sequence). CDR3 region: CASSLSQGRAWTQYF. In nucleotides, the CDR3 is TGTGCCAGCAGCTTGTCCCAGGGGCGAGCATGGACCCAGTACTTC.

This clonotype was counted ten times or more. The rearrangement joins TRBV12-3 or TRBV12-4 to TRBJ2-1; 11 nucleotides line up with TRBD2. The V and J ends lost 6 bases and 4 bases, in that order; junction bases with no gene match: 8. CDR3 length: 16 residues. The DNA of the CDR3 is TGTGCCAGCAGGCTGACTAGCGGGGTCCTATACAATGAGCAGTTCTTC. As protein: CASRLTSGVLYNEQFF.

This clonotype was seen repeatedly, ten times or more. The V gene is TRBV20-1, the J gene TRBJ2-3, with 8 bases fitting TRBD1. Germline values: CDR1 DFQATT, CDR2 SNEGSKA (reference sequence). The CDR3 spans 13 residues. Unmatched junction bases numbered 8, after V lost 7 bases and J lost 5 bases. The CDR3 region has the DNA TGCAGTGTGGCCCAGGGGGCCGGAGATACGCAGTATTTT. Protein product: CSVAQGAGDTQYF.

The chain employs TRBV12-5 and TRBJ2-3; TRBD1 matches at 8 bases. This CDR3 has 15 residues. V shed 2 bases, J shed 4 bases, and the junction held 5 bases outside the gene matches. The germline V gene has CDR1 LGHNT and CDR2 FRNRAP. The CDR3 coding sequence is TGTGCTAGTGGTTTGCAGGGGGCTGGCGCAGATACGCAGTATTTT. This gives the protein CASGLQGAGADTQYF.

This clonotype was recorded many times. V gene TRBV7-3 combines with J gene TRBJ2-3; D call uncertain. The germline V and J ends were trimmed by 2 bases and 0 bases, with 24 bases remaining between them. The germline CDR1 and CDR2 sequences are SGHTA and FQGTGA. CDR3 length: 20 residues. In DNA form, the CDR3 reads TGTGCCAGCAGCTTAGCATCGACGGTTCTCCCTTACACTAGCACAGATACGCAGTATTTT. This gives the protein CASSLASTVLPYTSTDTQYF. Full variable domain (missing parts from reference TRBV7-3 and TRBJ2-3): GAGVSQTPSNKVTEKGKYVELRCDPISGHTALYWYRQSLGQGPEFLIYFQGTGAADDSGLPNDRFFAVRPEGSVSTLKIQRTERGDSAVYLCASSLASTVLPYTSTDTQYFGPGTRLTVL.

This clonotype was picked up many times. CDR3 nucleotides: TGTGCCAGCAGCTTAGTGACAGCAATGACAGATACGCAGTATTTT. Amino acid sequence: CASSLVTAMTDTQYF. The chain couples TRBV7-2 to TRBJ2-3; the D gene is possibly TRBD1 (5 bases). Between the trimmed V and J ends, which lost 1 base and 3 bases, there was a span of 11 bases. Germline loops: CDR1 SGHTA, CDR2 FQGNSA. CDR3 length: 15 residues.

This clonotype was recorded a few times. V gene TRBV18 combines with J gene TRBJ2-7; D call uncertain. CDR1 is KGHSH and CDR2 is LQKENI in the germline V gene. V dropped 6 bases and J dropped 4 bases, with 13 bases sitting between them. This CDR3 comprises 13 residues. CDR3 amino acids: CASSEREPYEQYV. The CDR3 DNA sequence: TGTGCCAGCTCCGAACGTGAACCTTACGAGCAGTACGTC.

This clonotype was found many times. The chain joins TRBV7-9 to TRBJ1-2; D call uncertain. The length of the CDR3 is 14 residues. The germline gives CDR1 SEHNR, CDR2 FQNEAQ (reference sequence). V was clipped by 1 base and J by 2 bases, with 8 bases between them. The CDR3, as DNA: TGTGCCAGCAGCTTAGACTGGGCGAACTATGGCTACACCTTC. Translation: CASSLDWANYGYTF. Full variable domain (remainder filled in from reference TRBV7-9 and TRBJ1-2): DTGVSQNPRHKITKRGQNVTFRCDPISEHNRLYWYRQTLGQGPEFLTYFQNEAQLEKSRLLSDRFSAERPKGSFSTLEIQRTEQGDSAMYLCASSLDWANYGYTFGSGTRLTVV.

This clonotype was seen many times. V usage is TRBV7-9 and J usage is TRBJ1-4; no firm D call. Trimming took off 5 bases at V and 3 bases at J, with 13 bases between the two ends. The CDR3 sequence is 15 residues long. The germline CDR1 and CDR2 sequences are SEHNR and FQNEAQ (reference sequence). The CDR3 DNA sequence: TGTGCCAGCAGCCCCCCAGGAGTGGCTAATGAAAAACTGTTTTTT. Its protein is CASSPPGVANEKLFF.

This clonotype came up many times. V gene TRBV5-1 combines with J gene TRBJ1-1, with 7 nucleotides matching TRBD1. The CDR3 contains 15 residues. V was pared by 0 bases and J by 1 base, with 3 bases of the junction left unmatched. Per the germline V gene, CDR1 is SGHRS and CDR2 is YFSETQ. The CDR3 DNA sequence: TGCGCCAGCAGCTTGGGACGGACAGGGAACACTGAAGCTTTCTTT. It yields the protein CASSLGRTGNTEAFF.